Following are 7 T cell receptor beta chains from one sample sequenced in a study of T cell clonality in common variable immunodeficiency. TCRdb's copy holds only in-frame clones and misses some; the assay was immunoSEQ multiplex PCR. The sample includes 50,000 to 65,000 clones, none of them occurring once. Sequencing was performed on peripheral blood mononuclear cells. Receptors were obtained from a person aged 18 to 75 in good health.

The table lists this clone with many counts. The CDR3 is cut off 3 residues early in the read; its end comes from the germline J gene. The rearrangement uses TRBV4-1 and TRBJ2-7; 8 nucleotides agree with TRBD1. The germline V gene has CDR1 MGHRA and CDR2 YSYEKL. V lost 4 bases to trimming and J lost 1 base; unmatched junction nucleotides: 6. There are 15 residues in the CDR3. The part of the CDR3 DNA that was read is TGCGCCAGCAGCCCAGGGGGCGGATCTTCCTACGAG. Its protein is CASSPGGGSSYE. The whole CDR3 sequence reads CASSPGGGSSYEQYF.

This clone appeared many times. Read sequence stops 3 residues before the CDR3 end, and the germline J gene provides the missing end. The genes are TRBV5-1 and TRBJ1-5; the match to TRBD1 covers 7 bases. Germline trimming cut 3 bases from V and 3 bases from J; bases unmatched to any gene: 6. Germline V gives CDR1 SGHRS, CDR2 YFSETQ. There are 15 residues in the CDR3. The sequenced CDR3 bases are TGCGCCAGCAGCTGGGTAGGGGGCTACAATCAGCCC. Its translation is CASSWVGGYNQP. The entire CDR3 is CASSWVGGYNQPQHF.

There are many counts of this clone. The read halts 3 residues ahead of the CDR3 end, with the missing end drawn from the germline J gene. The chain employs TRBV3-1 (or the pseudogene TRBV3-2) and TRBJ1-1; D perhaps matches TRBD1 (5 bases). Trimming shortened V by 4 bases and J by 2 bases, and 17 bases separated the two germline ends. From germline, CDR1 is LGHDT and CDR2 YNNKEL (reference sequence). The CDR3 spans 16 residues. Partial CDR3 DNA: TGTGCCAGCAGCCTCCGGGGGGGACCGATAAACACTGAA. Translating gives CASSLRGGPINTE. The complete CDR3 protein is CASSLRGGPINTEAFF.

This clone showed up many times. The sequenced fragment ends 3 residues before the CDR3 boundary, so the rest is inferred from the germline J gene. The chain is built from TRBV19 and TRBJ2-7; tentative D call: TRBD1 (7 bases). V lost 8 bases and J lost 2, with 10 bases in between. The CDR3 loop spans 12 amino acids. Per the germline V gene, CDR1 is LNHDA and CDR2 is SQIVND (reference sequence). CDR3 sequence: CASQGGTYEQYF. CDR3 DNA, as far as it was read: TGTGCCAGTCAGGGGGGAACCTACGAG.

This clone was picked up many times. The CDR3 is cut off 3 residues early in the read; its end comes from the germline J gene. V gene TRBV29-1 combines with J gene TRBJ2-1, with 14 bases matching TRBD2. Germline lookup yields CDR1 SQVTM and CDR2 ANQGSEA. With 0 bases clipped from V and 5 bases from J, the junction kept 6 bases outside the gene matches. The length of the CDR3 is 17 residues. CDR3 DNA, as far as it was read: TGCAGCGTTGAAGATGGTTCGGGACTAGCGGGAGACAATGAG. It specifies CSVEDGSGLAGDNE. The entire CDR3 is CSVEDGSGLAGDNEQFF.

This clone was counted ten times or more. The CDR3 DNA, read in part, is TGTGCCTTCGGACTCAGCTCCTACGAG. The encoded protein is CAFGLSSYE. The entire CDR3 sequence reads CAFGLSSYEQYF. V is TRBV30 and J is TRBJ2-7; D is perhaps TRBD2 (5 bases). The sequence runs out 3 residues before the end of the CDR3; the remainder is reconstructed from the germline J gene. Trimming pared 7 bases from V and 0 bases from J, leaving 10 bases between. The CDR3 extends over 12 amino acids. Germline loops: CDR1 GTSNPN, CDR2 SVGIG (reference sequence).

This clone appeared many times. The CDR3 bases that were read are TGCGCCAGCAGCTTGGCCGGGGGGACGGCGGGGGAGACC. It specifies CASSLAGGTAGET. The whole CDR3 is CASSLAGGTAGETQYF. The rearrangement links TRBV5-1 to TRBJ2-5, with 7 nucleotides matching TRBD2. The read halts 3 residues ahead of the CDR3 end, with the missing end drawn from the germline J gene. CDR3 size: 16 residues. V was clipped by 0 bases and J by 5 bases; unmatched bases: 10. Germline lookup yields CDR1 SGHRS and CDR2 YFSETQ.